This T cell receptor beta chain was retrieved from a study of T cell responses to AZD1222 COVID-19 vaccine. Study conclusions and caveats: Vaccine-associated CD4 TCRs ranged over spike, dominating at 160-218 and 743-854. Donors, mostly white British, included more females; clonal diversity was possibly underestimated. Repertoires were collected only later (after the peak T cell response had occurred). When two AZD1222 doses had been given, Spike-specific TCR breadth and depth rose.

Details on this clone: Antigen specificity is unknown.

The CDR3 loop spans 15 amino acids. CDR1 is SGHRS and CDR2 is YFSETQ in the germline V gene. The V end lost 3 bases, the J end lost 4 bases, and 16 bases lay between the germline ends. Using immunoSEQ multiplex PCR, the repertoire was profiled, and TCRdb retains in-frame clones only, with some absent. This repertoire shows around 160,000 clones, 88% found once; its top ten account for around 15%. This clonotype originated in an adult in good health. The J gene is TRBJ1-2, the V gene TRBV5-1; D uncertain. The sequences come from peripheral blood, collected on day 0 of AZD1222 vaccination. CDR3 amino acids: CASSSAAMGGYGYTF. CDR3 DNA sequence: TGCGCCAGCAGCTCTGCTGCTATGGGTGGCTATGGCTACACCTTC.